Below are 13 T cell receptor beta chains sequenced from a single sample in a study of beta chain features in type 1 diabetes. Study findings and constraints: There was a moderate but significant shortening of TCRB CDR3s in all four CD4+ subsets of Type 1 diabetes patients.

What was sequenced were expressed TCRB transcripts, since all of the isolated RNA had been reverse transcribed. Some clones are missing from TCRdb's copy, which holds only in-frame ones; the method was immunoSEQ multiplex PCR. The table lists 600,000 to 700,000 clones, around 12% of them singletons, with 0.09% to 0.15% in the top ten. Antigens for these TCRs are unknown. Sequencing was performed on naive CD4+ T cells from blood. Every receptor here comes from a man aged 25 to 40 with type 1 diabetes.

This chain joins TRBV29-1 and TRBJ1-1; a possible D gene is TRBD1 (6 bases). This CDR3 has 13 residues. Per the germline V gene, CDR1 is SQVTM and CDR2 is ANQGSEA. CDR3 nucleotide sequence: TGCAGTGGCCCGGGGACACCAAACACTGAAGCTTTCTTT. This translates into CSGPGTPNTEAFF.

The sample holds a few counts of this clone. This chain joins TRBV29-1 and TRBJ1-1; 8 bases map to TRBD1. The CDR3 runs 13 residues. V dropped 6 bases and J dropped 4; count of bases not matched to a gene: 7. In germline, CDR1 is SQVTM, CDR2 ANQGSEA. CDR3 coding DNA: TGCAGCGTCGCAGGGGGCCGGGGCACTGAAGCTTTCTTT. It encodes CSVAGGRGTEAFF. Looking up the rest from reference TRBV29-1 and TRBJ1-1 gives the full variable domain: SAVISQKPSRDICQRGTSLTIQCQVDSQVTMMFWYRQQPGQSLTLIATANQGSEATYESGFVIDKFPISRPNLTFSTLTVSNMSPEDSSIYLCSVAGGRGTEAFFGQGTRLTVV.

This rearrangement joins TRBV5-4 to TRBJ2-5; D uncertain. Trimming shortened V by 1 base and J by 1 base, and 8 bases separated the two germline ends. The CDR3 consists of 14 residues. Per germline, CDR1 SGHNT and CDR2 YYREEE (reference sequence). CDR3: CASSLMASQETQYF. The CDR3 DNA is TGTGCCAGCAGCTTGATGGCTAGCCAAGAGACCCAGTACTTC.

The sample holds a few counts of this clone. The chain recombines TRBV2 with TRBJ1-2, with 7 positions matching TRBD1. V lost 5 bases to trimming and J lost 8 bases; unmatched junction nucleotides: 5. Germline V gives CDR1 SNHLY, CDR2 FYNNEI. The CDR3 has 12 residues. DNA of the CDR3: TGTGCCAGCAGTCCTGACAGGGACGGCTACACCTTC. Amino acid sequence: CASSPDRDGYTF.

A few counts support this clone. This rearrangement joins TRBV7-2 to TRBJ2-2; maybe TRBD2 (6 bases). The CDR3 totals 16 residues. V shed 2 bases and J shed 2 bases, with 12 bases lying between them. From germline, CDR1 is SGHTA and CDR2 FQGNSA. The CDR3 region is CASSLFRTTNTGELFF. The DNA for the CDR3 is TGTGCCAGCAGCTTATTTAGGACTACTAACACCGGGGAGCTGTTTTTT.

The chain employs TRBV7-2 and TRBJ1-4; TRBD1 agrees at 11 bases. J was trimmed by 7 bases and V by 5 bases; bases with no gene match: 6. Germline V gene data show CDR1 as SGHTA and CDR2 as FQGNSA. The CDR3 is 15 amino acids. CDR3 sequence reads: CASSGQGARSEKLFF. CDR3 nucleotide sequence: TGTGCCAGCAGCGGACAGGGGGCACGCAGTGAAAAACTGTTTTTT.

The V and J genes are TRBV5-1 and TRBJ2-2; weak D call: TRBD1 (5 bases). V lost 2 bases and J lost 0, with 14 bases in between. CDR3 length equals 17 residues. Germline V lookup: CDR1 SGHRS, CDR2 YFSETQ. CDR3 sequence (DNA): TGCGCCAGCAGCTTTGACAGCTCCTCCTCGAACACCGGGGAGCTGTTTTTT. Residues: CASSFDSSSSNTGELFF.

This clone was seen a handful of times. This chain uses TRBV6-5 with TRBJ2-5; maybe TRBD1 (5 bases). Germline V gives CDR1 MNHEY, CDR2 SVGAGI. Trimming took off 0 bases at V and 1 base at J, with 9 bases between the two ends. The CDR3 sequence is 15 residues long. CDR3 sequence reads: CASSYSRQRQETQYF. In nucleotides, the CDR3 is TGTGCCAGCAGTTACTCGCGACAGCGCCAAGAGACCCAGTACTTC.

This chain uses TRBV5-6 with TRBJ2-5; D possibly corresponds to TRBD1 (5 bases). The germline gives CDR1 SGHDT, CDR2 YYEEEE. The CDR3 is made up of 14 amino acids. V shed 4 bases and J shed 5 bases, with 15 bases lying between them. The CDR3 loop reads CASSPQGRSETQYF. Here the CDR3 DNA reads TGTGCCAGCAGCCCCCAGGGAAGGTCGGAGACCCAGTACTTC.

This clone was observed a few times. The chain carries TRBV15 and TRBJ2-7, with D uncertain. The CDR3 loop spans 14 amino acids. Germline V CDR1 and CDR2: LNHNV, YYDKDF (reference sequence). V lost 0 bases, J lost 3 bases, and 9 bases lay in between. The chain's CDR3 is CATSRDSGNYEQYF. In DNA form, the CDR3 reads TGTGCCACCAGCAGAGACTCAGGAAACTACGAGCAGTACTTC.

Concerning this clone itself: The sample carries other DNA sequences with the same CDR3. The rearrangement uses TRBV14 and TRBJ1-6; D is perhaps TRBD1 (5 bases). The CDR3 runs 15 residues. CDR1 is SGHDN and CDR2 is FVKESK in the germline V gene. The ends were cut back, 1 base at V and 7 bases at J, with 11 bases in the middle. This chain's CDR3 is CASSQVGGGNSPLHF. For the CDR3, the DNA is TGTGCCAGCAGCCAAGTGGGGGGTGGAAATTCACCCCTCCACTTT.

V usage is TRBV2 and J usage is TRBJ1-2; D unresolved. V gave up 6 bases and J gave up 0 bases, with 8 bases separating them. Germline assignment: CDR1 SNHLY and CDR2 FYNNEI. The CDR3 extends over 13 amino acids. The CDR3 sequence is CASRDGANYGYTF. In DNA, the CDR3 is TGTGCCAGCAGGGACGGTGCTAACTATGGCTACACCTTC.

The CDR3 loop reads CASSSHGVFGELFF. The CDR3 DNA reads as TGTGCCAGCAGTTCTCACGGAGTTTTCGGGGAGCTGTTTTTT. The V and J genes are TRBV28 and TRBJ2-2; D unclear. Germline CDR1 and CDR2: MDHEN and SYDVKM. CDR3 length equals 14 residues. V was pared by 4 bases and J by 7 bases, with 13 bases between.